The clone carrying this TCR beta chain was seen a few times. Its antigen is not identified. The data originate from a study of blood T cells in healthy people across ages. PCR was performed a second time for about 7 to 12 cycles using a sample-barcoded 5' primer and a J-beta primer mix. Paired-end reads containing CDR3 totaled no fewer than 2.5 million for each sample. MiXCR was run by TCRdb on the 5' RACE reads, yielding one entry per CDR3 protein. The sample holds about 1,500,000 distinct CDR3 sequences, 42% seen once. Peripheral blood from each donor was collected in a volume of about 10 milliliters. CDR3 length equals 15 residues. Trimming cost V 3 bases and J 0 bases, with 11 bases left between them. Study-level points and caveats: Comparison with aged donors showed that long-lived donors had more naive CD4+ cells and higher diversity. For the donors, CMV status was unknown and possibly confounded expanded clonotype changes.

What was sequenced was blood. This TCR was recovered from a woman younger than 30 in good health. The chain couples TRBV12-3 or TRBV12-4 to TRBJ1-1; D is perhaps TRBD1 (5 bases). Here the CDR3 reads CASSLGRGVNTEAFF. CDR3 in DNA: TGTGCCAGCAGTTTGGGTCGGGGGGTGAACACTGAAGCTTTCTTT.